Below, 17 T cell receptor beta chains from the same sample are listed, as sequenced in a study of identical twins (dated by TCRdb to 2016 to 2017). Library generation was performed with 5' RACE. Sequencer: Illumina HiSeq 2000. TCRdb itself trimmed the public reads at Q25 with fastp, ran MiXCR and retained productive beta chains. Each CDR3 protein gets just one entry, which takes the most common genes and DNA from the rows behind it. For this sample there are some 600,000 distinct CDR3 sequences; around 7.4% appear just once. Approximately 1.5% of the sample is in the top ten clones. The same specimen was also included in a second study, on yellow fever vaccine responses in identical twins.

Sequencing was done on a sample of PBMCs. Receptors originate from a woman aged 18-30 years in good health.

There are many counts of this clonotype. CDR3 sequence: CASSVTYRTDTQYF. Written as DNA, the CDR3 is TGTGCCAGCAGCGTGACTTACCGCACAGATACGCAGTATTTT. V is TRBV12-3 or TRBV12-4 and J is TRBJ2-3; D remains unclear. The CDR3 is 14 residues long. V dropped 6 bases and J dropped 1 base, with 11 bases sitting between them.

The table lists this clonotype with a few counts. The V and J genes are TRBV20-1 and TRBJ2-7; the D is unclear. The CDR3 has 14 residues. The germline V gene has CDR1 DFQATT and CDR2 SNEGSKA (reference sequence). V was pared by 0 bases and J by 2 bases, with 11 bases between. CDR3 in amino acids: CSARDKVLAYEQYV. The CDR3 DNA sequence: TGCAGTGCTAGAGATAAAGTACTGGCCTACGAGCAGTACGTC.

This clonotype was recorded a few times. The chain recombines TRBV20-1 with TRBJ1-2; no reliable D call. Trimming left V 0 bases short and J 7 bases short, with 12 bases between. The CDR3 loop spans 13 amino acids. The germline V gene encodes CDR1 DFQATT and CDR2 SNEGSKA (reference sequence). The CDR3 bases are TGCAGTGCTAGAGACCGGCCGGCAAGTGGCTACACCTTC. It translates to CSARDRPASGYTF.

The chain is built from TRBV24-1 and TRBJ2-1; 10 nucleotides align to TRBD2. Germline CDR1 KGHDR, CDR2 SFDVKD. The CDR3 has 15 residues. The V and J ends lost 7 bases and 5 bases, in that order; junction bases with no gene match: 7. CDR3 amino acids: CATRSSGGANNEQFF. In DNA form, the CDR3 reads TGTGCCACCAGATCTAGCGGGGGAGCTAACAATGAGCAGTTCTTC.

The V and J genes are TRBV6-1 and TRBJ1-4; D call uncertain. This CDR3 is built from 15 residues. The germline V gene encodes CDR1 MNHNS and CDR2 SASEGT. Deletions cut 2 bases from V and 7 bases from J, with 14 bases between. The CDR3 protein is CASSEKLLGGEKLFF. CDR3 DNA sequence: TGTGCCAGCAGTGAAAAGCTCCTCGGTGGTGAAAAACTGTTTTTT.

The V call is TRBV5-1, the J call TRBJ2-1, with D perhaps TRBD1 or TRBD2 (5 bases each). The CDR3 runs to 15 residues. Germline-derived CDR1 and CDR2 are SGHRS and YFSETQ. V lost 4 bases, J lost 8 bases, and 19 bases lay in between. The CDR3 DNA follows: TGCGCCAGCAGCGCCCTAGCTGGGGGTCAACATGAGCAGTTCTTC. Its translation: CASSALAGGQHEQFF.

This rearrangement joins TRBV20-1 to TRBJ2-1, with D tentatively TRBD2 (6 bases). Trimming pared 0 bases from V and 10 bases from J, leaving 16 bases between. The germline V gene encodes CDR1 DFQATT and CDR2 SNEGSKA (reference sequence). The CDR3 has 14 residues. CDR3 sequence (DNA): TGCAGTGCTAGAGAAGATGTCGCGGACTACGAGCAGTTCTTC. It specifies CSAREDVADYEQFF.

The J gene is TRBJ2-7, the V gene TRBV20-1; D ambiguous. Trimming stripped 0 bases from V and 2 bases from J, with 11 bases between. Looked up from germline, CDR1 is DFQATT and CDR2 is SNEGSKA (reference sequence). The CDR3 sequence is 14 residues long. DNA of the CDR3: TGCAGTGCTAGAGACGGAGACATACCCTACGAGCAGTACGTC. This codes for CSARDGDIPYEQYV.

This clonotype was detected ten times or more. The V gene is TRBV10-3, the J gene TRBJ2-7, with D unclear. V was trimmed by 3 bases and J by 3 bases, leaving 15 bases between them. This CDR3 has 15 residues. Germline V gives CDR1 ENHRY, CDR2 SYGVKD. CDR3 in DNA: TGTGCCATCAGTGATTGGGGTAGGGAAAGCTACGAGCAGTACTTC. This codes for CAISDWGRESYEQYF.

This clonotype was picked up a small number of times. J is TRBJ2-3 and V is TRBV29-1, with D hard to call. Germline V lookup: CDR1 SQVTM, CDR2 ANQGSEA. Trimming shortened V by 2 bases and J by 0 bases, and 12 bases separated the two germline ends. The CDR3 sequence is 15 residues long. This CDR3 reads CSVEMAQESTDTQYF. CDR3 DNA: TGCAGCGTTGAAATGGCGCAGGAGAGCACAGATACGCAGTATTTT.

This clonotype was counted a few times. The CDR3 DNA is TGCGCCAGCAGCCAAGAATTCCGGGGGGAGACCCAGTACTTC. It translates to CASSQEFRGETQYF. This chain connects TRBV4-1 to TRBJ2-5; possible D gene TRBD2, 6 bases. CDR1 is MGHRA, CDR2 YSYEKL, per germline. The V gene lost 0 bases and the J gene lost 5 bases, with 10 bases spanning the gap. This CDR3 has 14 residues.

This clonotype was observed at least ten times. The chain combines TRBV20-1 with TRBJ2-3; D is unclear. The germline V and J ends were trimmed by 3 bases and 0 bases, with 10 bases remaining between them. The germline CDR1 and CDR2 sequences are DFQATT and SNEGSKA (reference sequence). The CDR3 runs 14 residues. The CDR3 here is CSASITTSTDTQYF. The CDR3 DNA is TGCAGTGCTAGTATTACAACTAGCACAGATACGCAGTATTTT.

In its sample, this clonotype was seen many times. V usage is TRBV7-6 and J usage is TRBJ1-6; D is unclear. V dropped 4 bases and J dropped 6 bases, with 4 bases sitting between them. Per the germline V gene, CDR1 is SGHVS and CDR2 is FNYEAQ. The length of the CDR3 is 12 residues. CDR3 amino acids: CASSSPNSPLHF. The CDR3 DNA follows: TGTGCCAGCAGCTCGCCTAATTCACCCCTCCACTTT.

In this sample, this clonotype turned up a few times. The gene calls are TRBV27 and TRBJ1-1; possibly TRBD1 for D (5 bases). The V gene lost 7 bases and the J gene lost 1 base, with 16 bases spanning the gap. CDR3 size: 15 residues. The germline CDR1 and CDR2 sequences are MNHEY and SMNVEV (reference sequence). The DNA for the CDR3 is TGTGCCAGCACCCCAGCTCCAGGGTGGAACACTGAAGCTTTCTTT. This translates into CASTPAPGWNTEAFF.

This clonotype was observed at least ten times. The chain links TRBV20-1 to TRBJ2-3; no reliable D call. This CDR3 is built from 13 residues. V lost 1 base to trimming and J lost 4 bases, with 9 bases between them. Germline-derived CDR1 and CDR2 are DFQATT and SNEGSKA (reference sequence). CDR3 sequence (DNA): TGCAGTGCTAGAGCCCCTAATTCAGATACGCAGTATTTT. This translates into CSARAPNSDTQYF.

This clonotype was detected many times. The gene calls are TRBV5-1 and TRBJ2-2; TRBD2 is a possible D gene (6 bases). The germline V gene has CDR1 SGHRS and CDR2 YFSETQ. Trimming took off 4 bases at V and 4 bases at J, with 20 bases between the two ends. The CDR3 has 17 amino acids. CDR3: CASSPGDAATPTGELFF. The CDR3 nucleotides are TGCGCCAGCAGCCCGGGGGACGCCGCAACCCCCACCGGGGAGCTGTTTTTT.

This clonotype was recorded many times. The J gene is TRBJ2-1, the V gene TRBV20-1; 11 bases line up with TRBD2. The CDR3 length is 14 residues. Germline lookup yields CDR1 DFQATT and CDR2 SNEGSKA (reference sequence). Unmatched junction bases numbered 7, after V lost 4 bases and J lost 8 bases. As DNA, the CDR3 is TGCAGTGCTATCCGACTAGCGGGAAGGGATGAGCAGTTCTTC. This codes for CSAIRLAGRDEQFF.